Sequencing of this T cell receptor (beta chain) was carried out in a study of cytomegalovirus exposure and HLA in healthy donors. A remark on this clone: The antigen is not known.

Germline V gene sequence: CDR1 SGHDT, CDR2 YYEEEE. The CDR3 is made up of 15 amino acids. Trimming left V 4 bases short and J 8 bases short, with 21 bases between. Study-wide results and caveats: Some segments of the V type, notably TRBV6-2 and TRBV6-3, were excluded as indistinguishable.

13 Jbeta primers and 60 Vbeta primers were used for the PCR. Only in-frame clones appear in the TCRdb table, and some are missing; sequencing was by immunoSEQ multiplex PCR. The sample lists 100,000 to 150,000 clones; less than 20% were seen once. The origin of this receptor is a woman aged 18-35 years in good health and CMV-seronegative. V gene TRBV5-6 combines with J gene TRBJ1-2; a weak D match, TRBD1 (5 bases). The sample taken for sequencing was PBMCs. Written as DNA, the CDR3 is TGTGCCAGCAGCGCTGCTTCCCCGGGGGAGGACGGCTACACCTTC. Translating it yields CASSAASPGEDGYTF.